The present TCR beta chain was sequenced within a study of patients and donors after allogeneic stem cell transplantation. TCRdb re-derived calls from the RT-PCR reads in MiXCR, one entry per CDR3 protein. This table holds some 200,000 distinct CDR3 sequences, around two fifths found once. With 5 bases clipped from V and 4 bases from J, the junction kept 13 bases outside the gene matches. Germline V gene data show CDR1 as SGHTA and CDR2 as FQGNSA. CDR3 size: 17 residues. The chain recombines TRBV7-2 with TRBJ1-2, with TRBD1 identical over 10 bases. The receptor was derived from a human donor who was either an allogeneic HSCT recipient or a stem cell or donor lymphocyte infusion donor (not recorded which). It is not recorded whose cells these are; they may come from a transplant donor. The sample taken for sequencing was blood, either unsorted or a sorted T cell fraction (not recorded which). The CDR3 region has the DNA TGTGCCAGCAGCCCTGGGGACAGGGGCCGTAGAGTCTATGGCTACACCTTC. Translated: CASSPGDRGRRVYGYTF.